Below, one T cell receptor (beta chain) is given with its context. The clone's antigen remains unknown. No clone much larger than this one lies a single base away; base qualities are absent. V is shortened by 3 bases, J by 8 bases, and the region joining them spans 13 bases. Sequences MNHNS (CDR1) and SASEGT (CDR2) are obtained from the germline V gene. CDR3 length: 13 amino acids, cysteine to phenylalanine. The sequence is cut down to CDR3 DNA, 39 bases in frame from base 1. Receptor libraries were prepared by the immunoSEQ multiplex PCR assay. In its TCRdb copy, this immuneACCESS table keeps in-frame sequences only and misses some clones. Where compared with another copy, unresolved V genes explain less than half of these, and the others have no known cause. Recorded for this sample are 70,000 or so clones; 88% of them occurred a single time. 3.5% to 5% of the sample is taken by the ten largest. The data were taken from a study of technical replicates of blood from a few donors listed by TCRdb under 2017.

The source is a human donor in good health. Some clones in this sample may be carry-over from other donors' samples. This receptor chain uses TRBV6-1 and TRBJ1-2; the D gene remains uncertain. The specimen was PBMCs. DNA sequence: TGTGCCAGCAGTGAGTCAGGCATAGAGGGCTACACCTTC. Translated, this gives CASSESGIEGYTF.